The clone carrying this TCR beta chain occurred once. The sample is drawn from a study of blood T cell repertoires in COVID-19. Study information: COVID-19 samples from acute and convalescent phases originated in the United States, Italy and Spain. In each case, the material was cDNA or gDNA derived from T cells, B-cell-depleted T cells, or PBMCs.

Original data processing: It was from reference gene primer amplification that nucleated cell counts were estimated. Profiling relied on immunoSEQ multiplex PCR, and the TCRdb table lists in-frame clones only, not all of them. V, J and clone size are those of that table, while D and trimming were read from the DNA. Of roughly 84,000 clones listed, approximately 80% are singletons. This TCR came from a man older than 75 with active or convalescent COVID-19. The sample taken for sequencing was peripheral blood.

This CDR3 is CASSIGGQGAHEQFF. The CDR3 coding sequence is TGCGCCAGCAGCATCGGCGGACAGGGGGCCCACGAGCAGTTCTTC. The chain carries TRBV5-1 and TRBJ2-1, with TRBD1 matching 11 bases. Unmatched junction bases numbered 10, after V lost 4 bases and J lost 10 bases. The CDR3 loop spans 15 amino acids. CDR1 is SGHRS and CDR2 is YFSETQ in the germline V gene.